This TCR beta chain derives from a study of CD8 T cells in Susac syndrome. Of note for this clonotype: Its antigen is not identified.

In blood CD8+ and CD4+ T cells, TCR beta underwent sequencing. As judged by recently defined diagnostic criteria, patients with Susac syndrome had definite or probable disease. Random hexamers served to reverse transcribe about 0.45 to 1 ug RNA. TCRdb passed the immunoSEQ multiplex PCR reads through MiXCR, listing each CDR3 protein once. The sample lists more than 150,000 distinct CDR3 sequences, approximately 95% occurring once. The study, taken as a whole, reports: The CD4+ T cell repertoire of patients with Susac syndrome showed no detectable clonal expansion.

CDR1 is DFQATT, CDR2 SNEGSKA, per germline (reference sequence). V was clipped by 1 base and J by 5 bases, with 17 bases between them. This CDR3 comprises 15 residues. This sequence was found in a human donor with Susac syndrome. The chain uses TRBV20-1 and TRBJ1-1; D is unclear. Material for sequencing was CD4+ T cells from PBMCs. The CDR3 protein is CSARVLSSRRTEAFF. DNA for the CDR3: TGCAGTGCTAGAGTATTGTCTAGTCGTCGTACTGAAGCTTTCTTT.